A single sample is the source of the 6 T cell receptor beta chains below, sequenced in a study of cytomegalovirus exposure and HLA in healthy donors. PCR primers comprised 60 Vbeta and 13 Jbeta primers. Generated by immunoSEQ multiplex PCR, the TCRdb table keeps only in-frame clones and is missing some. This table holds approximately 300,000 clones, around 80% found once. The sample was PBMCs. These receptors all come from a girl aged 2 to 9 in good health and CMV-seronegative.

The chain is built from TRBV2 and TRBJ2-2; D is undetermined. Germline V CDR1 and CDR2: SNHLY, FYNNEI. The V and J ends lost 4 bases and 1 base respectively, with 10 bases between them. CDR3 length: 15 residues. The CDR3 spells CASSGLARNTGELFF. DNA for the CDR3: TGTGCCAGCAGTGGTCTGGCTAGGAACACCGGGGAGCTGTTTTTT.

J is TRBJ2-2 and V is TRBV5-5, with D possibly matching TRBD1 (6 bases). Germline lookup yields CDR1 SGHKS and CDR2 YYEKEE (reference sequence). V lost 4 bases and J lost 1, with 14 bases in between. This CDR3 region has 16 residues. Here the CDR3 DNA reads TGTGCCAGCAGCCGGGGCCCGGGACAGAACACCGGGGAGCTGTTTTTT. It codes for CASSRGPGQNTGELFF.

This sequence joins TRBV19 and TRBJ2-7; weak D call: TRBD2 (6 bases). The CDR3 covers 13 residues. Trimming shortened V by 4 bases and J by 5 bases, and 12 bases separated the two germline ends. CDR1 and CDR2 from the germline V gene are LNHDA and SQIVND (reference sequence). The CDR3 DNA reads TGTGCCAGTAGTACGTCGGCGGGAAACGAGCAGTACTTC. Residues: CASSTSAGNEQYF.

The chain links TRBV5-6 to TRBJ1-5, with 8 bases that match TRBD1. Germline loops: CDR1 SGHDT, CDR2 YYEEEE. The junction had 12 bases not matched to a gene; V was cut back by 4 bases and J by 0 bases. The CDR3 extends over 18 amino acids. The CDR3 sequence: CASSVGQGSYYSNQPQHF. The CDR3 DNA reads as TGTGCCAGCAGCGTAGGACAGGGTTCGTATTATAGCAATCAGCCCCAGCATTTT.

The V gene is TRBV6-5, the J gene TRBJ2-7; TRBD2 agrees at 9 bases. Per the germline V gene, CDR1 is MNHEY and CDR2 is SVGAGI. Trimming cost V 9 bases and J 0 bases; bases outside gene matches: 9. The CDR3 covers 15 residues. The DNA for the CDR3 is TGTGCCAGTTCCATGACTAGCGGCCGCTCCTACGAGCAGTACTTC. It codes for CASSMTSGRSYEQYF.

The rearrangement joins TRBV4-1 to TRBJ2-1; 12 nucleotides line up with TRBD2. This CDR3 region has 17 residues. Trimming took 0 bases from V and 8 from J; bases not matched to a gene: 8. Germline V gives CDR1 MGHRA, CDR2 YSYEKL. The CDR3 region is CASSQERLAGGWDEQFF. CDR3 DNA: TGCGCCAGCAGCCAAGAGAGGCTAGCGGGAGGGTGGGATGAGCAGTTCTTC.